A selection of T cell receptor beta chains follows, all from one sample in a study of blood T cell repertoires in COVID-19. This table comes from immunoSEQ multiplex PCR, and its TCRdb copy is limited to in-frame clones, with some not included. The data show roughly 240,000 clones, around 86% seen once. Sequencing was performed on peripheral blood. These receptors came from a woman aged 55-69 years who had recovered from COVID-19. Each CDR3 is given with its conserved first and last residue.

v_call	j_call	cdr3_aa
TRBV15	TRBJ2-3	CATSRDRGNTQYF
TRBV6-5	TRBJ2-3	CASTVDYTDTQYF
TRBV7-9	TRBJ2-7	CASKSGTDTYEQYF
TRBV28	TRBJ2-3	CASSRDTGWTDTQYF
TRBV6-1	TRBJ1-1	CASSEDPGDTEAFF
TRBV5-6	TRBJ1-2	CASSLYRANYGYTF
TRBV5-6	TRBJ2-5	CASSWGLEETQYF
TRBV27	TRBJ2-4	CASSSPRTSGRAKNIQYF
TRBV12-3/TRBV12-4	TRBJ1-1	CASSSRNTEAFF
TRBV6-4	TRBJ1-2	CASSDNYYGYTF
TRBV9	TRBJ1-2	CASSVGGTGEYGYTF
TRBV7-9	TRBJ2-3	CASSAGLAGGHTDTQYF
TRBV11-2	TRBJ2-1	CASSSSEAAYNEQFF
TRBV18	TRBJ1-1	CASSPGQMNTEAFF
TRBV5-1	TRBJ1-4	CASSSEDRVNEKLFF
TRBV10-3	TRBJ2-7	CAISESVGVWEQYF
TRBV5-6	TRBJ1-4	CASSLGLALGDEKLFF
TRBV6-5	TRBJ2-3	CASSAGSLVADTQYF
TRBV24-1	TRBJ2-2	CATSDRANAGTRGAVF
TRBV6-5	TRBJ1-6	CASRTGRTYNSPLHF
TRBV11-2	TRBJ2-5	CASSLVRGAPQETQYF
TRBV28	TRBJ1-1	CASSFSTGKTTEAFF
TRBV5-1	TRBJ2-3	CASIEGAASTDTQYF
TRBV19	TRBJ1-2	CASTGTTGGYTF
TRBV20-1	TRBJ2-3	CSARANTQYF
TRBV18	TRBJ2-2	CASSPLPLAGGENTGELFF
TRBV19	TRBJ2-3	CASSTGTGASDTQYF
TRBV28	TRBJ2-7	CASSPQGSVTYEQYF
TRBV19	TRBJ1-4	CASSRSQNNEKLFF
TRBV6-6	TRBJ1-5	CASSYLENQPQHF
TRBV9	TRBJ2-5	CASSVDVSSEETQYF
TRBV7-2	TRBJ2-6	CASSPPYAGANVLTF
TRBV7-9	TRBJ1-5	CASSLVKGGSNQPQHF
TRBV6-5	TRBJ1-2	CASSPLDRVGYTF
TRBV13	TRBJ1-1	CASSPGNTEAFF
TRBV19	TRBJ1-2	CASSTQSYGYTF
TRBV19	TRBJ2-1	CASSISAGFGGEQFF
TRBV19	TRBJ1-6	CASSILGTDNSPLHF
TRBV9	TRBJ2-2	CASSVQNTGELFF
TRBV25-1	TRBJ1-4	CASSVWGRANEKLFF
TRBV19	TRBJ1-5	CASSSDRVYFNQPQHF
TRBV6-6	TRBJ2-4	CASSWHQQVPSGIQYF
TRBV5-6	TRBJ2-2	CASSFLPGSTNTGELFF
TRBV6-5	TRBJ1-3	CAASGSGNTIYF
TRBV7-8	TRBJ1-2	CASSLNEVRGHGYTF
TRBV5-1	TRBJ1-6	CASSVGQGAFSPLHF
TRBV7-2	TRBJ2-5	CASSLGPGGETQYF
TRBV18	TRBJ2-2	CASSPGLADGELFF
TRBV28	TRBJ1-1	CATNQGTPSTEAFF
TRBV27	TRBJ2-2	CASSLDTYTGELFF
TRBV4-3	TRBJ2-3	CASSPFEGQGTDTQYF
TRBV6-2/TRBV6-3	TRBJ2-5	CASSYSHRGETQYF
TRBV28	TRBJ2-1	CASIYSGGPYNEQFF